One sample yielded the 13 T cell receptor beta chains listed below, sequenced in a study of blood T cell repertoires in COVID-19. Profiled with immunoSEQ multiplex PCR; TCRdb holds only in-frame clones, not every one. This sample has about 490,000 clones, with 80% to 90% found just once. Sequencing was performed on peripheral blood. Every receptor here comes from a human donor in a cohort sampled during active COVID-19.

This CDR3 reads CASSEQTVPNQPQHF. In DNA form, the CDR3 reads TGTGCCAGCAGTGAACAAACGGTCCCAAATCAGCCCCAGCATTTT. The V and J genes are TRBV6-1 and TRBJ1-5; D is unclear. Germline CDR1 reads MNHNS; CDR2 reads SASEGT. The ends were cut back, 2 bases at V and 4 bases at J, with 12 bases in the middle. This CDR3 region has 15 residues.

This clone was counted a few times. The J gene is TRBJ2-1, the V gene TRBV19; TRBD2 matches 12 bases. CDR1 and CDR2 (germline): LNHDA, SQIVND (reference sequence). V gave up 10 bases and J gave up 8 bases; unmatched junction bases: 18. This CDR3 has 17 amino acids. CDR3 protein: CATYPVRGTSGLDEQFF. CDR3 nucleotide sequence: TGTGCCACTTACCCCGTCCGAGGGACTAGCGGGTTGGATGAGCAGTTCTTC.

On this clone itself: This same CDR3 is encoded by further DNA sequences in the sample. The chain couples TRBV24-1 to TRBJ1-2, with D possibly being TRBD1 (6 bases). The V and J ends lost 5 bases and 1 base respectively, with 10 bases between them. CDR1 KGHDR and CDR2 SFDVKD come from the germline V gene. The CDR3 consists of 14 residues. CDR3 DNA sequence: TGTGCCACCAGTGGGACAGAGAATAACTATGGCTACACCTTC. Its translation is CATSGTENNYGYTF.

The DNA for the CDR3 is TGTGCCAGCAGCCTACAGGGGGTAAGGAATGGCTACACCTTC. Translation: CASSLQGVRNGYTF. This chain uses TRBV5-6 with TRBJ1-2, with 8 positions matching TRBD1. The CDR3 totals 14 residues. Unmatched junction bases numbered 8, after V lost 4 bases and J lost 6 bases. CDR1 and CDR2 from the germline V gene are SGHDT and YYEEEE.

The chain combines TRBV5-1 with TRBJ2-2; D may be TRBD1 (6 bases). Trimming removed 4 bases from V and 3 bases from J, with 13 bases in between. The CDR3 length is 15 residues. The germline V gene encodes CDR1 SGHRS and CDR2 YFSETQ. The CDR3 reads CASSPLGGYTGELFF. The DNA of the CDR3 is TGCGCCAGCAGCCCCCTAGGGGGATACACCGGGGAGCTGTTTTTT.

The chain is built from TRBV5-6 and TRBJ1-6; 7 bases are a match to TRBD1. V trimming: 0 bases; J trimming: 5 bases; junction bases outside the gene matches: 2. Germline V CDR1 and CDR2: SGHDT, YYEEEE. This CDR3 is 15 amino acids long. CDR3 in DNA: TGTGCCAGCAGCTTGGGGGGGACAGATAATTCACCCCTCCACTTT. Amino acids: CASSLGGTDNSPLHF.

This chain joins TRBV11-2 and TRBJ2-2; D might be TRBD2 (5 bases). This CDR3 has 14 amino acids. Trimming took 10 bases from V and 1 from J, leaving 13 bases between them. Germline-derived CDR1 and CDR2 are SGHAT and FQNNGV. The chain's CDR3 is CATAAVVNTGELFF. Here the CDR3 DNA reads TGTGCCACCGCAGCGGTGGTGAACACCGGGGAGCTGTTTTTT.

The CDR3 sequence: CASSEGDRVWNEQFF. Here the CDR3 DNA reads TGTGCCAGCAGTGAAGGGGACAGGGTCTGGAATGAGCAGTTCTTC. The chain is built from TRBV6-1 and TRBJ2-1; 9 nucleotides align to TRBD1. Germline CDR1 and CDR2: MNHNS and SASEGT. CDR3 size: 15 residues. Trimming at V came to 1 base and at J to 7 bases, leaving 5 bases not matched to a gene.

The rearrangement joins TRBV28 to TRBJ2-3; the D is unclear. Trimming removed 4 bases at V and 5 bases at J, with 7 bases between. The CDR3 loop spans 12 amino acids. Germline CDR1 reads MDHEN; CDR2 reads SYDVKM. In DNA, the CDR3 is TGTGCCAGCAGTTCCACCGGAGATACGCAGTATTTT. It codes for CASSSTGDTQYF.

This clone was seen once. The chain combines TRBV7-9 with TRBJ2-7, with a weak D call TRBD2 (6 bases). The V end was cut by 5 bases, the J end by 5 bases, with 19 bases between. This CDR3 comprises 15 residues. CDR1 and CDR2 from the germline V gene are SEHNR and FQNEAQ (reference sequence). The DNA for the CDR3 is TGTGCCAGCAGCCGGGGCGGGGCGGGTTGGAACGAGCAGTACTTC. Translating gives CASSRGGAGWNEQYF.

The CDR3 sequence: CASSPPGQGADTQYF. For the CDR3, the DNA is TGTGCCAGCTCACCACCGGGACAGGGGGCAGATACGCAGTATTTT. The J gene is TRBJ2-3, the V gene TRBV18; 11 bases fit TRBD1. The CDR3 length is 15 residues. The ends lost 0 bases at V and 4 bases at J; junction bases unmatched: 0. CDR1 KGHSH and CDR2 LQKENI come from the germline V gene.

A single count supports this clone. This sequence joins TRBV7-3 and TRBJ2-3; 14 bases fit TRBD2. This CDR3 has 17 residues. CDR1 SGHTA and CDR2 FQGTGA come from the germline V gene. The trim removed 5 bases at V and 3 bases at J, leaving 7 bases unmatched. CDR3 region: CASSAHGLAGGTDTQYF. CDR3 sequence (DNA): TGTGCCAGCAGCGCCCACGGACTAGCGGGAGGAACAGATACGCAGTATTTT.

The V gene is TRBV11-3, the J gene TRBJ2-7; TRBD2 matches at 8 bases. Trimming cost V 3 bases and J 6 bases; bases outside gene matches: 7. The CDR3 contains 14 residues. Per germline, CDR1 SGHNT and CDR2 YENEEA. The CDR3 loop is CASSLGAGVGEQYF. In DNA form, the CDR3 reads TGTGCCAGCAGCTTGGGAGCGGGAGTTGGCGAGCAGTACTTC.